This T cell receptor beta chain stems from a study of early T cells in non-severe SARS-CoV-2 infection. Study background: Bulk RNA isolated from unsorted whole blood underwent sequencing; chains were not paired. General study results and limits: Reliance on VDJdb matching favored anti-spike CD8 responses; private and CD4 specificities were missed.

This clonotype was picked up many times. Its target is unknown. TCRdb called the 5' RACE reads again in MiXCR, with one record for every CDR3 protein. This sample has some 30,000 distinct CDR3 sequences; around 7% occur once, and the top ten carry approximately 37%. Germline CDR1 GTSNPN, CDR2 SVGIG (reference sequence). V lost 0 bases, J lost 4 bases, and 15 bases lay in between. The CDR3 totals 15 residues. The sequencing input was whole blood. The clonotype originates from an adult who was a healthcare worker with PCR-confirmed SARS-CoV-2 infection or an uninfected control (not recorded which). The chain combines TRBV30 with TRBJ1-1, with a weak D call TRBD1 (5 bases). CDR3 amino acids: CAWSVLGLGGTEAFF. The CDR3 DNA is TGTGCCTGGAGTGTACTTGGTCTTGGGGGCACTGAAGCTTTCTTT.